Listed here are 17 T cell receptor beta chains from one sample, sequenced in a study of CD8 T cells in Susac syndrome. The authors reverse transcribed about 0.5 to 1 ug RNA with random hexamers. TCRdb reanalysed the immunoSEQ multiplex PCR reads using MiXCR and keeps one entry per CDR3 protein. The sample yields about 130,000 distinct CDR3 sequences, more than 85% seen once. The sequenced material came from CD8+ T cells from PBMCs. Source of these receptors: a human donor with Susac syndrome.

V is TRBV7-6 and J is TRBJ2-6; unclear D gene. V lost 1 base, J lost 1 base, and 14 bases lay in between. The CDR3 contains 18 residues. Germline V lookup: CDR1 SGHVS, CDR2 FNYEAQ. The chain's CDR3 is CASSLGLAGPSGANVLTF. The CDR3 DNA is TGTGCCAGCAGCTTAGGTTTAGCCGGCCCTTCTGGGGCCAACGTCCTGACTTTC.

The chain carries TRBV21-1 and TRBJ2-7; the D segment call TRBD1 is taken from the table without a DNA check. TRBV21-1 is tagged as a pseudogene. The CDR3 is 14 amino acids. The CDR3 bases are TGTGCCAGCAGCGACAGAAGCAGCTCCTACGAGCAGTACTTC. Its translation: CASSDRSSSYEQYF.

This chain connects TRBV20-1 to TRBJ2-7; D unresolved. CDR1 and CDR2 (germline): DFQATT, SNEGSKA (reference sequence). This CDR3 has 13 amino acids. Trimming removed 4 bases at V and 5 bases at J, with 15 bases between. The CDR3 region has the DNA TGCAGTGCTACCGAAATGTCGTTCGACGAGCAGTACTTC. This encodes CSATEMSFDEQYF.

The chain employs TRBV7-6 and TRBJ2-1; D is uncertain. Per germline, CDR1 SGHVS and CDR2 FNYEAQ. The CDR3 totals 15 residues. Trimming took 3 bases from V and 2 from J, leaving 11 bases between them. Here the CDR3 reads CASSLVLSAYNEQFF. The CDR3 bases are TGTGCCAGCAGCTTGGTACTTTCCGCCTACAATGAGCAGTTCTTC. Supplemented by reference TRBV7-6 and TRBJ2-1, the full variable domain reads GAGVSQSPRYKVTKRGQDVALRCDPISGHVSLYWYRQALGQGPEFLTYFNYEAQQDKSGLPNDRFSAERPEGSISTLTIQRTEQRDSAMYRCASSLVLSAYNEQFFGPGTRLTVL.

This chain connects TRBV7-9 to TRBJ2-7; 9 bases align to TRBD2. CDR1 and CDR2 (germline): SEHNR, FQNEAQ (reference sequence). The ends lost 5 bases at V and 4 bases at J; junction bases unmatched: 6. The CDR3 is made up of 14 amino acids. DNA for the CDR3: TGTGCCAGCAGCGGTAGCGGGAGTTCATACGAGCAGTACTTC. Its protein is CASSGSGSSYEQYF.

This chain uses TRBV7-9 with TRBJ2-1, with no clear D. From germline, CDR1 is SEHNR and CDR2 FQNEAQ (reference sequence). V gave up 5 bases and J gave up 10 bases, with 9 bases separating them. This CDR3 spans 11 amino acids. The CDR3 spells CASSMAQEQFF. The CDR3 DNA follows: TGTGCCAGCAGCATGGCTCAGGAGCAGTTCTTC.

J is TRBJ2-1 and V is TRBV29-1; D may be TRBD2 (6 bases). V was clipped by 3 bases and J by 4 bases, with 13 bases between them. This CDR3 has 14 residues. Germline V CDR1 and CDR2: SQVTM, ANQGSEA. The CDR3 here is CSVERGGAYNEQFF. The CDR3 nucleotides read TGCAGCGTTGAGAGGGGCGGGGCGTACAATGAGCAGTTCTTC.

V and J are TRBV7-3 and TRBJ2-7, with D unresolved. The CDR3 is 14 amino acids. With 4 bases removed from V and 2 bases from J, the gap between germline ends came to 12 bases. The germline gives CDR1 SGHTA, CDR2 FQGTGA. This chain's CDR3 is CASSSLESPYEQYF. The CDR3 region has the DNA TGTGCCAGCAGCTCATTAGAAAGCCCCTACGAGCAGTACTTC.

V is TRBV5-6 and J is TRBJ2-7; D possibly corresponds to TRBD2 (6 bases). The CDR3 totals 13 residues. Deletions cut 4 bases from V and 5 bases from J, with 13 bases between. Germline values: CDR1 SGHDT, CDR2 YYEEEE. DNA of the CDR3: TGTGCCAGCAGCCTCGGTGGGGGGAACGAGCAGTACTTC. This translates into CASSLGGGNEQYF.

This chain joins TRBV5-6 and TRBJ2-1; TRBD2 matches 9 bases. There are 12 residues in the CDR3. The V segment lost 9 bases and the J segment 10 bases; nucleotides outside the gene matches: 8. Germline V gene data show CDR1 as SGHDT and CDR2 as YYEEEE. The CDR3 here is CAMTTSGREQFF. The CDR3 coding sequence is TGTGCCATGACGACTAGCGGACGCGAGCAGTTCTTC.

The chain joins TRBV9 to TRBJ2-1, with 14 bases aligning to TRBD2. The CDR3 loop spans 19 amino acids. With 4 bases clipped from V and 2 bases from J, the junction kept 11 bases outside the gene matches. The germline V gene encodes CDR1 SGDLS and CDR2 YYNGEE. CDR3 sequence: CASSPHTGTSGSPYNEQFF. The CDR3 coding sequence is TGTGCCAGCAGCCCTCATACCGGGACTAGCGGGAGTCCCTACAATGAGCAGTTCTTC.

The chain is built from TRBV29-1 and TRBJ1-2, with 8 bases that match TRBD1. V shed 1 base, J shed 7 bases, and the junction held 11 bases outside the gene matches. CDR1 is SQVTM and CDR2 is ANQGSEA in the germline V gene. CDR3 length equals 15 residues. CDR3 region: CSVEGPRDRGVGYTF. Written as DNA, the CDR3 is TGCAGCGTTGAAGGGCCCCGAGACAGGGGCGTTGGCTACACCTTC.

This chain uses TRBV12-3 or TRBV12-4 with TRBJ1-5, with D perhaps matching TRBD1 (5 bases). V gave up 7 bases and J gave up 6 bases, with 19 bases separating them. This CDR3 region has 15 residues. The CDR3 region has the DNA TGTGCCAGCACCTCTGCGACCTTGGGACGTCAGCCCCAGCATTTT. It is translated as CASTSATLGRQPQHF.

The chain has TRBV13 and TRBJ2-1; TRBD2 matches at 12 bases. Trimming removed 4 bases from V and 12 bases from J; junction bases left unmatched: 10. From germline, CDR1 is PRHDT and CDR2 FYEKMQ (reference sequence). The CDR3 is made up of 15 amino acids. Here the CDR3 DNA reads TGTGCCAGCAGCTCGCGACTAGCGGGAGATATAGGGCAGTTCTTC. This sequence encodes CASSSRLAGDIGQFF.

The chain uses TRBV4-1 and TRBJ1-2; TRBD1 matches 7 bases. Germline loops: CDR1 MGHRA, CDR2 YSYEKL. The CDR3 sequence is 12 residues long. Trimming cost V 4 bases and J 6 bases; bases outside gene matches: 2. The CDR3 region is CASSPGGHGYTF. CDR3 bases: TGCGCCAGCAGCCCAGGGGGACATGGCTACACCTTC.

The chain has TRBV29-1 and TRBJ2-5; no clear D gene. The length of the CDR3 is 14 residues. Trimming removed 0 bases from V and 1 base from J, with 9 bases in between. The germline CDR1 and CDR2 sequences are SQVTM and ANQGSEA. CDR3 nucleotides: TGCAGCGTTGAAGATCGAGTATTCCAAGAGACCCAGTACTTC. It encodes CSVEDRVFQETQYF.

The V call is TRBV4-1, the J call TRBJ1-5; D not certain. The V gene's germline CDR1 is MGHRA and CDR2 YSYEKL. The length of the CDR3 is 13 residues. Trimming pared 1 base from V and 7 bases from J, leaving 8 bases between. This CDR3 reads CASSQGPGQPQHF. Here the CDR3 DNA reads TGCGCCAGCAGCCAAGGCCCCGGACAGCCCCAGCATTTT.